These 21 T cell receptor beta chains came from one sample sequenced in a study of cytomegalovirus exposure and HLA in healthy donors. PCR amplification relied on 60 Vbeta primers (plus 13 Jbeta primers). The protocol was immunoSEQ multiplex PCR, while the TCRdb copy is restricted to in-frame clones and leaves out a portion. The sample has 180,000 or so clones; about 83% are singletons. Sequencing input: PBMCs. Every receptor here comes from a female donor in good health and CMV-seronegative.

The CDR3 sequence is CASRHERLAAQGNTQYF. CDR3 in DNA: TGTGCCAGCAGACACGAGCGGCTAGCGGCACAGGGTAATACGCAGTATTTT. The chain combines TRBV7-8 with TRBJ2-3, with a tentative D call TRBD2 (7 bases). CDR3 size: 17 residues. V was clipped by 6 bases and J by 7 bases, with 26 bases between them. CDR1 and CDR2 from the germline V gene are SGHVS and FQNEAQ. Full variable domain (rest looked up from reference TRBV7-8 and TRBJ2-3): GAGVSQSPRYKVAKRGQDVALRCDPISGHVSLFWYQQALGQGPEFLTYFQNEAQLDKSGLPSDRFFAERPEGSVSTLKIQRTQQEDSAVYLCASRHERLAAQGNTQYFGPGTRLTVL.

The genes are TRBV6-1 and TRBJ2-6; 10 bases align to TRBD1. This CDR3 has 15 residues. Germline CDR1 reads MNHNS; CDR2 reads SASEGT. Trimming took 9 bases from V and 2 from J; bases not matched to a gene: 4. The CDR3 is CASRDRGAGANVLTF. Written as DNA, the CDR3 is TGTGCCAGTCGGGACAGGGGTGCTGGGGCCAACGTCCTGACTTTC.

The chain uses TRBV6-5 and TRBJ2-3; 10 positions match TRBD1. Germline V CDR1 and CDR2: MNHEY, SVGAGI. This CDR3 comprises 16 residues. J gave up 2 bases and V 4 bases, and 6 bases lay outside the gene matches. CDR3 amino acids: CASSWRQGAPTDTQYF. Written as DNA, the CDR3 is TGTGCCAGCAGTTGGCGACAGGGGGCTCCCACAGATACGCAGTATTTT.

The chain recombines TRBV7-9 with TRBJ2-7, with a possible D match to TRBD2 (6 bases). Germline CDR1 and CDR2: SEHNR and FQNEAQ (reference sequence). The V and J ends lost 4 bases and 2 bases respectively, with 12 bases between them. The CDR3 contains 14 residues. The CDR3 DNA is TGTGCCAGCAGCTCCGGGACTCTTCCCTACGAGCAGTACTTC. Its translation: CASSSGTLPYEQYF.

This clone appeared a few times. The chain carries TRBV28 and TRBJ2-3; 7 nucleotides agree with TRBD2. The CDR3 has 16 residues. Germline lookup yields CDR1 MDHEN and CDR2 SYDVKM. Trimming took 5 bases from V and 3 from J; bases not matched to a gene: 11. The CDR3 sequence: CASSIWAGVGTDTQYF. CDR3 sequence (DNA): TGTGCCAGCAGTATCTGGGCGGGAGTGGGGACAGATACGCAGTATTTT.

The chain carries TRBV28 and TRBJ2-1, with 8 bases lining up with TRBD2. The CDR3 spans 17 residues. Germline trimming cut 4 bases from V and 5 bases from J; bases unmatched to any gene: 13. CDR1 is MDHEN and CDR2 is SYDVKM in the germline V gene. DNA for the CDR3: TGTGCCAGCAGTTCTAGAACGGTAGCGGGACTAAACAATGAGCAGTTCTTC. Its translation: CASSSRTVAGLNNEQFF.

The table lists this clone with a count of one. Sequence at one end of the junction differs from germline and may be a read error. V usage is TRBV30 and J usage is TRBJ2-7; 7 bases fit TRBD1. Germline CDR1 is GTSNPN and CDR2 is SVGIG (reference sequence). The CDR3 totals 12 residues. The CDR3 DNA sequence: TGTGCCGGGAGACAGGGCCTCTACGAGCAGTACTTC. Its protein product is CAGRQGLYEQYF.

This clone turned up a few times. The rearrangement links TRBV29-1 to TRBJ1-6, with 8 positions matching TRBD1. The trim removed 0 bases at V and 6 bases at J, leaving 4 bases unmatched. Germline CDR1 and CDR2: SQVTM and ANQGSEA. This CDR3 comprises 15 residues. CDR3 residues: CSVEDRTGINSPLHF. The CDR3 coding sequence is TGCAGCGTTGAAGATCGGACAGGGATTAATTCACCCCTCCACTTT.

This chain uses TRBV27 with TRBJ1-1; D remains ambiguous. Deletions cut 5 bases from V and 1 base from J, with 11 bases between. In germline, CDR1 is MNHEY, CDR2 SMNVEV (reference sequence). CDR3 length: 14 residues. The CDR3 sequence: CASSSIRRNTEAFF. The CDR3 DNA reads TGTGCCAGCAGTAGCATTAGAAGGAACACTGAAGCTTTCTTT.

This chain joins TRBV30 and TRBJ2-7; TRBD2 agrees at 8 bases. This CDR3 has 12 residues. Germline assignment: CDR1 GTSNPN and CDR2 SVGIG (reference sequence). V gave up 0 bases and J gave up 7 bases; unmatched junction bases: 2. This chain's CDR3 is CAWSVGTREQYF. The CDR3 DNA is TGTGCCTGGAGTGTAGGGACTAGGGAGCAGTACTTC.

The table lists this clone with a few counts. The chain employs TRBV4-2 and TRBJ1-2; tentatively, D is TRBD1 (6 bases). Germline CDR1 reads LGHNA; CDR2 reads YNFKEQ. The CDR3 has 15 amino acids. With 4 bases removed from V and 4 bases from J, the gap between germline ends came to 16 bases. The DNA for the CDR3 is TGTGCCAGCAGCCTACAGGGCGCGGACTCCTATGGCTACACCTTC. Encoded protein: CASSLQGADSYGYTF.

V usage is TRBV30 and J usage is TRBJ2-7; D is possibly TRBD1 (6 bases). Germline loops: CDR1 GTSNPN, CDR2 SVGIG (reference sequence). The V end was cut by 2 bases, the J end by 4 bases, with 12 bases between. The CDR3 is made up of 13 amino acids. The CDR3 DNA reads TGTGCCTGGAGTCGGGACACGAAATACGAGCAGTACTTC. Its translation: CAWSRDTKYEQYF.

The chain combines TRBV7-2 with TRBJ2-7; TRBD1 matches at 10 bases. The CDR3 runs to 15 residues. Germline loops: CDR1 SGHTA, CDR2 FQGNSA. Unmatched junction bases numbered 4, after V lost 1 base and J lost 4 bases. The CDR3 is CASSLGGTGVYEQYF. The DNA of the CDR3 is TGTGCCAGCAGCTTAGGTGGGACAGGGGTTTACGAGCAGTACTTC.

The V and J genes are TRBV29-1 and TRBJ2-5; D remains ambiguous. Germline lookup yields CDR1 SQVTM and CDR2 ANQGSEA. The CDR3 is made up of 13 amino acids. The V end lost 8 bases, the J end lost 1 base, and 14 bases lay between the germline ends. The CDR3 protein is CSIVPIGQETQYF. The CDR3, as DNA: TGCAGCATCGTACCGATCGGCCAAGAGACCCAGTACTTC.

CDR3 DNA sequence: TGTGCCTGGAGTGAGACAGCCTACGAGCAGTACTTC. Protein: CAWSETAYEQYF. J is TRBJ2-7 and V is TRBV30; TRBD1 might be the D (5 bases). CDR1 and CDR2 (germline): GTSNPN, SVGIG (reference sequence). The CDR3 extends over 12 amino acids. V lost 1 base, J lost 2 bases, and 6 bases lay in between.

The CDR3 sequence: CASSSPGQGLYEQYF. In DNA, the CDR3 is TGTGCCAGCAGTTCCCCGGGACAGGGTCTCTACGAGCAGTACTTC. The chain employs TRBV6-5 and TRBJ2-7, with TRBD1 identical over 9 bases. This CDR3 region has 15 residues. Trimming at V came to 4 bases and at J to 3 bases, leaving 7 bases not matched to a gene. CDR1 and CDR2 from the germline V gene are MNHEY and SVGAGI.

This chain joins TRBV29-1 and TRBJ2-1; 7 bases are shared with TRBD2. The CDR3 length is 16 residues. After removal of 0 bases from V and 2 bases from J, the junction contained 7 bases not matched to a gene. Germline V lookup: CDR1 SQVTM, CDR2 ANQGSEA. CDR3 coding DNA: TGCAGCGTTGAAGAAGGGGCGGGAGTGCCCTACAATGAGCAGTTCTTC. Amino acids: CSVEEGAGVPYNEQFF.

The chain is built from TRBV19 and TRBJ2-2; the D gene is possibly TRBD2 (6 bases). The length of the CDR3 is 16 residues. Germline CDR1 reads LNHDA; CDR2 reads SQIVND (reference sequence). The V end lost 3 bases, the J end lost 5 bases, and 16 bases lay between the germline ends. This chain's CDR3 is CASSISERRGTGELFF. The CDR3 bases are TGTGCCAGTAGTATTTCAGAGCGGAGGGGTACCGGGGAGCTGTTTTTT.

The chain joins TRBV13 to TRBJ2-7, with D tentatively TRBD2 (5 bases). CDR3 length equals 13 residues. Per the germline V gene, CDR1 is PRHDT and CDR2 is FYEKMQ (reference sequence). Trimming removed 0 bases at V and 4 bases at J, with 7 bases between. The DNA of the CDR3 is TGTGCCAGCAGCTTAGGGGACTTTTACGAGCAGTACTTC. It is translated as CASSLGDFYEQYF.

A single count supports this clone. The sample carries other DNA sequences with the same CDR3. The rearrangement links TRBV5-1 to TRBJ2-7; 11 positions match TRBD1. This CDR3 is 15 amino acids long. The germline CDR1 and CDR2 sequences are SGHRS and YFSETQ. Losses at the gene ends were 0 bases for V and 7 bases for J; bases not matched to a gene: 6. As DNA, the CDR3 is TGCGCCAGCAGCTTGGGGACAGGGGGCGGGTATGAGCAGTACTTC. Amino acids: CASSLGTGGGYEQYF.

Remarks on this clone: Within the sample, other DNA sequences also encode this same CDR3. The chain joins TRBV5-4 to TRBJ2-3; 8 positions match TRBD2. The CDR3 loop spans 15 amino acids. Germline CDR1 SGHNT, CDR2 YYREEE (reference sequence). V was pared by 4 bases and J by 6 bases, with 10 bases of the junction left unmatched. As DNA, the CDR3 is TGTGCCAGCAGCCAAAGCGGGAGTAACGCGGATACGCAGTATTTT. It translates to CASSQSGSNADTQYF.